This TCR beta chain appears in the sequencing data of a study of blood T cell repertoires in COVID-19. Study in general: In each case, the material was cDNA or gDNA derived from T cells, B-cell-depleted T cells, or PBMCs.

Authors' processing steps: Cell counts per sample came from amplifying reference gene primers. The repertoire was sequenced with immunoSEQ multiplex PCR; TCRdb's copy has only in-frame clones and lacks some. V and J calls and clone size are those listed in that table; D and trimming were worked out from the DNA. In the table there are about 120,000 clones, about 86% of which are singletons. The length of the CDR3 is 13 residues. V lost 2 bases to trimming and J lost 4 bases, with 8 bases between them. This chain connects TRBV12-3 or TRBV12-4 to TRBJ2-5; D uncertain. The clonotype comes from a woman in her forties or fifties with active or convalescent COVID-19. The sequencing input was peripheral blood. DNA for the CDR3: TGTGCCAGCAGTTTATCGTTTATAGAGACCCAGTACTTC. Protein: CASSLSFIETQYF.